The entry that follows covers one T cell receptor (beta chain) sequence. This clone was detected only once. The clone's antigen remains unknown. Per-nucleotide qualities are absent, and no much larger clonotype sits a single base away. This entry is derived from a study of pediatric ulcerative colitis (dated by TCRdb to the late 2010s). As for the study more broadly: From 8 or 9 newly diagnosed, treatment-naive pediatric ulcerative colitis patients and a few non-IBD control children, paired blood and rectal samples were collected. Results the study describes overall, beyond this receptor: With only four individuals, the healthy control group was small. For technical reasons, blood samples from two patients gave substantially fewer templates, and these samples were excluded from the blood-rectal overlap analysis. Because the repertoires came from total lymphocyte DNA, rare subsets such as regulatory T cells may have patterns that are not reflected. Clonal overlap between a subject's own blood and rectum was significantly greater in ulcerative colitis patients than in controls, which suggests more T cell trafficking to inflamed tissue. Controls, mild-moderate and acute severe colitis patients were separated by rectal repertoire features, and reduced rectal diversity due to clonal expansions was observed in acute severe colitis. A couple of rectal CDR3 clonotypes turned up in every ulcerative colitis patient but in none of the controls.

Through the immunoSEQ TRB Survey service, multiplex V and J primers were used to amplify rearranged CDR3 beta regions from genomic DNA. Survey-level sequencing depth of up to 500,000 reads per sample was used to keep depth equal across samples. The libraries were purified, combined into pools and sequenced with Illumina technology. In the paper's pipeline: Productive clonality, sample overlap, pairwise scatters, CDR3 beta length, V/D/J gene usage and productiveness were all assessed with the immunoSEQ online tools. Calculated diversity was defined as the number of unique rearrangements divided by total templates, multiplied by 100, and Shannon and Simpson indices were computed as well. Z-score normalized data were analyzed by principal component analysis with the R prcomp function and the ggbiplot package. Morisita's index was used to quantify blood-rectal clonal overlap within each subject. What TCRdb holds here is the immuneACCESS table cut down to in-frame rearrangements. Part of the clones is not present; checked against another copy, under half of the missing clones reflect an unresolved V gene, and the others are unexplained. The D gene and trimming were derived from the DNA, and the V and J assignments and clone size from that table. This sample is represented by 55,000 to 70,000 clones; 80% to 90% of them were singletons. The ten largest clonotypes hold about 1.5% of the sample.

The control children had a colonoscopy because IBD was suspected, showed normal endoscopy both macroscopically and histologically, and did not receive an IBD diagnosis during the next year. Blood was sampled at the same time as the colonoscopy. The Wizard kit (Promega) was used to extract genomic DNA from both blood and intestinal samples. The CDR3 covers 13 residues, taking in both the cysteine and the phenylalanine. Here the CDR3 DNA is all that survives: 39 bases in frame from base 1. The germline V gene yields MNHNS for CDR1 and SASEGT for CDR2. V lost 6 bases and J lost 0 bases; the stretch between them is 7 bases long.

The rearrangement combines TRBV6-1 with TRBJ2-3, with the D gene uncertain. Input material: blood. The clonotype comes from a boy younger than 18 who was a control in a study of pediatric ulcerative colitis. The CDR3 region reads CASRVDSTDTQYF. The sequenced DNA: TGTGCCAGCAGGGTGGACAGCACAGATACGCAGTATTTT.